Below are 14 T cell receptor beta chains sequenced from a single sample in a study of blood T cell repertoires in COVID-19. Clones were read by immunoSEQ multiplex PCR, and TCRdb kept only the in-frame ones, dropping some. The sample lists roughly 260,000 clones, 65% to 85% occurring once. The sequencing input was peripheral blood. The source is a woman aged 40 to 50 with active or convalescent COVID-19.

J is TRBJ2-5 and V is TRBV11-2; D is uncertain. The CDR3 sequence is 14 residues long. The V end lost 5 bases, the J end lost 3 bases, and 13 bases lay between the germline ends. Per the germline V gene, CDR1 is SGHAT and CDR2 is FQNNGV. DNA for the CDR3: TGTGCCAGCAGCCTGCTCCGGAGCAAAGAGACCCAGTACTTC. Its translation: CASSLLRSKETQYF.

This clone came up a few times. The rearrangement links TRBV10-3 to TRBJ2-3; 11 bases line up with TRBD2. J lost 1 base, V lost 4 bases, and 7 bases had no gene match. The CDR3 contains 17 residues. Per germline, CDR1 ENHRY and CDR2 SYGVKD. The CDR3, as DNA: TGTGCCATCAGTGGTAGCGGGGGGGCGGGAGGCACAGATACGCAGTATTTT. This gives the protein CAISGSGGAGGTDTQYF.

The rearrangement uses TRBV5-1 and TRBJ2-7; TRBD1 aligns across 10 bases. Trimming cost V 4 bases and J 3 bases; bases outside gene matches: 4. Germline values: CDR1 SGHRS, CDR2 YFSETQ. This CDR3 comprises 14 residues. CDR3 sequence reads: CASSPRTGGYEQYF. CDR3 in DNA: TGCGCCAGCAGCCCCCGGACAGGGGGCTACGAGCAGTACTTC.

The chain uses TRBV19 and TRBJ1-2; unclear D gene. The V and J ends lost 3 bases and 5 bases respectively, with 16 bases between them. The CDR3 covers 15 residues. Germline V gene sequence: CDR1 LNHDA, CDR2 SQIVND (reference sequence). The CDR3 region is CASSIPPGLLYGYTF. CDR3 bases: TGTGCCAGTAGTATTCCGCCAGGACTGCTTTATGGCTACACCTTC.

The J gene is TRBJ2-2, the V gene TRBV6-5; TRBD1 agrees at 7 bases. From germline, CDR1 is MNHEY and CDR2 SVGAGI. The CDR3 consists of 14 residues. J gave up 3 bases and V 4 bases, and 2 bases lay outside the gene matches. CDR3 DNA sequence: TGTGCCAGCAGTTTGGGACAGCACACCGGGGAGCTGTTTTTT. Protein: CASSLGQHTGELFF.

This clone appeared once. The genes are TRBV6-5 and TRBJ1-1, with 10 bases aligning to TRBD1. The CDR3 loop spans 14 amino acids. Per the germline V gene, CDR1 is MNHEY and CDR2 is SVGAGI. With V trimmed by 6 bases and J by 5 bases, 6 bases remained unmatched. The chain's CDR3 is CASRPPGQGTEAFF. The CDR3 DNA sequence: TGTGCCAGCAGGCCCCCGGGACAGGGGACTGAAGCTTTCTTT.

The chain uses TRBV10-2 and TRBJ1-1; D unclear. Trimming removed 3 bases at V and 0 bases at J, with 11 bases between. The CDR3 is made up of 15 amino acids. Germline V gives CDR1 WSHSY, CDR2 SAAADI. This CDR3 reads CASSDAWRLNTEAFF. The DNA for the CDR3 is TGCGCCAGCAGTGATGCGTGGAGGTTGAACACTGAAGCTTTCTTT.

The chain joins TRBV30 to TRBJ2-1; 8 bases line up with TRBD2. Trimming took 0 bases from V and 0 from J; bases not matched to a gene: 10. This CDR3 is 18 amino acids long. The germline V gene encodes CDR1 GTSNPN and CDR2 SVGIG (reference sequence). The CDR3 sequence is CAWSVVWGSGASYNEQFF. The CDR3 coding sequence is TGTGCCTGGAGTGTAGTCTGGGGTAGCGGGGCCTCCTACAATGAGCAGTTCTTC.

This clone has a single count. The chain links TRBV6-1 to TRBJ1-4, with D unclear. Trimming removed 0 bases from V and 6 bases from J, with 8 bases in between. The germline V gene encodes CDR1 MNHNS and CDR2 SASEGT. The CDR3 consists of 14 residues. DNA of the CDR3: TGTGCCAGCAGTGAAGCGGGCCTTGATGAAAAACTGTTTTTT. The encoded protein is CASSEAGLDEKLFF.

This clone showed up just once. The chain is built from TRBV2 and TRBJ1-2; TRBD1 agrees at 9 bases. Germline V lookup: CDR1 SNHLY, CDR2 FYNNEI. This CDR3 is built from 13 residues. Germline trimming cut 10 bases from V and 0 bases from J; bases unmatched to any gene: 3. The CDR3 bases are TGTGCCACTGGGACAGGGACTAACTATGGCTACACCTTC. Translating gives CATGTGTNYGYTF.

This chain connects TRBV6-5 to TRBJ2-7; D is possibly TRBD1 (6 bases). The CDR3 sequence is 12 residues long. V lost 5 bases to trimming and J lost 5 bases, with 10 bases between them. CDR1 and CDR2 (germline): MNHEY, SVGAGI. Here the CDR3 reads CASSRQEHEQYF. The CDR3 region has the DNA TGTGCCAGCAGTAGACAGGAACACGAGCAGTACTTC.

V and J are TRBV18 and TRBJ1-5; TRBD1 agrees at 9 bases. The CDR3 totals 16 residues. Germline loops: CDR1 KGHSH, CDR2 LQKENI. The ends lost 4 bases at V and 3 bases at J; junction bases unmatched: 7. In DNA form, the CDR3 reads TGTGCCAGCTCACGAACCGGGACAGGGAACAATCAGCCCCAGCATTTT. Its protein product is CASSRTGTGNNQPQHF.

This clone was observed a single time. A junction end diverges from the germline sequence, so it may reflect a read error. The V gene is TRBV5-4, the J gene TRBJ1-4, with 8 bases aligning to TRBD1. Per the germline V gene, CDR1 is SGHNT and CDR2 is YYREEE (reference sequence). The CDR3 length is 13 residues. CDR3 sequence: CASTLDRDEKLFF. The DNA for the CDR3 is TGTGCCAGCACCTTGGACAGGGATGAAAAACTGTTTTTT.

This chain joins TRBV7-2 and TRBJ2-3; D is unclear. This CDR3 comprises 14 residues. The germline V gene encodes CDR1 SGHTA and CDR2 FQGNSA. Trimming took 6 bases from V and 0 from J, leaving 10 bases between them. This chain's CDR3 is CASRPGLSTDTQYF. CDR3 bases: TGTGCCAGCAGACCGGGTCTTAGCACAGATACGCAGTATTTT. Full variable domain (missing parts from reference TRBV7-2 and TRBJ2-3): GAGVSQSPSNKVTEKGKDVELRCDPISGHTALYWYRQSLGQGLEFLIYFQGNSAPDKSGLPSDRFSAERTGGSVSTLTIQRTQQEDSAVYLCASRPGLSTDTQYFGPGTRLTVL.